This T cell receptor (beta chain) was profiled in a study of blood T cell repertoires in COVID-19. Overall study: Acute and convalescent COVID-19 samples came from the United States, Italy and Spain. PBMCs, B-cell-depleted T cells, or T cells provided the cDNA or gDNA that made up the material.

The CDR3 contains 15 residues. CDR1 SGHTA and CDR2 FQGNSA come from the germline V gene. V shed 5 bases, J shed 4 bases, and the junction held 7 bases outside the gene matches. Original analysis: Reference gene primers were amplified, and this amplification served to estimate nucleated cell counts. The assay was immunoSEQ multiplex PCR, and TCRdb's table has in-frame clones only and misses some. Clone size and V and J calls were adopted from that table, with D and trimming inferred from the DNA. In the table there are under 200,000 clones, roughly nine tenths of which are singletons. The source of this sequence is a man aged 55 to 70 with active or convalescent COVID-19. The sequencing sample was made of peripheral blood. The chain recombines TRBV7-2 with TRBJ1-2; 10 bases align to TRBD1. The CDR3 loop reads CASSRGQGLTYGYTF. The CDR3 nucleotides are TGTGCCAGCAGCAGGGGACAGGGGCTTACCTATGGCTACACCTTC.